The 9 T cell receptor beta chains listed next were all sequenced from one sample in a study of cytomegalovirus exposure and HLA in healthy donors. Primers for the PCR totalled 60 Vbeta and 13 Jbeta. TCRdb's table, derived via immunoSEQ multiplex PCR, lists solely in-frame clones and lacks some. The table has roughly 150,000 clones, 80% seen once. Sequenced: PBMCs. These receptors were obtained from a man aged 18 to 29 in good health and CMV-seropositive.

The chain joins TRBV4-1 to TRBJ2-1, with 7 nucleotides matching TRBD1. The V gene end was trimmed by 2 bases and the J gene end by 6 bases; junction bases not matched to a gene: 10. The CDR3 sequence is 16 residues long. Germline CDR1 and CDR2: MGHRA and YSYEKL. Here the CDR3 reads CASSQWVGAGGNEQFF. CDR3 coding DNA: TGCGCCAGCAGCCAATGGGTAGGGGCAGGGGGCAATGAGCAGTTCTTC.

The chain joins TRBV5-3 to TRBJ2-6; D gene ambiguous. TRBV5-3 is filed as an ORF, its function uncertain. The CDR3 length is 15 residues. V lost 3 bases and J 7 bases, leaving 14 bases between the germline ends. The DNA for the CDR3 is TGTGCCAGAAGCTCACCCCCTACGAGAGCCAACGTCCTGACTTTC. Translation: CARSSPPTRANVLTF.

Comment on this clone: Other DNA sequences of this sample code for an identical CDR3. CDR3 bases: TGTGCCAGCAGCTTACAGGGAGACTATGGCTACACCTTC. Amino acids: CASSLQGDYGYTF. This sequence joins TRBV2 and TRBJ1-2, with a weak D call TRBD1 (6 bases). CDR3 size: 13 residues. CDR1 SNHLY and CDR2 FYNNEI come from the germline V gene. V was clipped by 6 bases and J by 3 bases, with 11 bases between them. The variable domain in full, completed from reference TRBV2 and TRBJ1-2, reads EPEVTQTPSHQVTQMGQEVILRCVPISNHLYFYWYRQILGQKVEFLVSFYNNEISEKSEIFDDQFSVERPDGSNFTLKIRSTKLEDSAMYFCASSLQGDYGYTFGSGTRLTVV.

This clone was seen more than once but under ten times. The gene calls are TRBV7-2 and TRBJ2-3; 9 bases match TRBD2. V trimming: 1 base; J trimming: 0 bases; junction bases outside the gene matches: 5. This CDR3 has 17 amino acids. CDR1 is SGHTA, CDR2 FQGNSA, per germline. CDR3 coding DNA: TGTGCCAGCAGCTTAGAGGCTAGCGGGACTAGCACAGATACGCAGTATTTT. Translating it yields CASSLEASGTSTDTQYF.

J is TRBJ2-1 and V is TRBV19; 8 bases line up with TRBD2. Germline-derived CDR1 and CDR2 are LNHDA and SQIVND (reference sequence). V shed 5 bases, J shed 2 bases, and the junction held 5 bases outside the gene matches. The CDR3 length is 15 residues. The CDR3 sequence: CASSSSGSAYNEQFF. The CDR3 region has the DNA TGTGCCAGTAGTTCGAGCGGGAGTGCCTACAATGAGCAGTTCTTC.

To note about this clone: This sample includes further DNA sequences coding for the same CDR3. The chain links TRBV28 to TRBJ2-4; possible D gene TRBD2, 5 bases. Germline lookup yields CDR1 MDHEN and CDR2 SYDVKM. Trimming stripped 2 bases from V and 1 base from J, with 9 bases between. This CDR3 has 15 residues. The CDR3: CASSLSGLAKNIQYF. CDR3 sequence (DNA): TGTGCCAGCAGTTTAAGTGGACTCGCCAAAAACATTCAGTACTTC.

This chain connects TRBV7-2 to TRBJ1-2, with a possible D match to TRBD1 (5 bases). V lost 5 bases, J lost 8 bases, and 15 bases lay in between. The CDR3 consists of 13 residues. Germline-derived CDR1 and CDR2 are SGHTA and FQGNSA. CDR3: CASSPGLGRGYTF. The CDR3 region has the DNA TGTGCCAGCAGCCCCGGCCTGGGGCGAGGCTACACCTTC.

The gene calls are TRBV7-2 and TRBJ1-2; the D gene is possibly TRBD1 (6 bases). The V end lost 1 base, the J end lost 8 bases, and 20 bases lay between the germline ends. Per the germline V gene, CDR1 is SGHTA and CDR2 is FQGNSA. The CDR3 sequence is 16 residues long. The CDR3 nucleotides are TGTGCCAGCAGCTTAGGGGAGGGGGGACGGAGAAGAGGCTACACCTTC. This sequence encodes CASSLGEGGRRRGYTF.

The chain joins TRBV5-3 to TRBJ2-4; D is perhaps TRBD2 (6 bases). TRBV5-3 is sorted into the ORF group, with uncertain function. The CDR3 has 15 amino acids. V lost 1 base to trimming and J lost 3 bases, with 11 bases between them. CDR3 region: CARSLLGEVKNIQYF. The CDR3 nucleotides read TGTGCCAGAAGCTTGCTTGGGGAGGTCAAAAACATTCAGTACTTC.